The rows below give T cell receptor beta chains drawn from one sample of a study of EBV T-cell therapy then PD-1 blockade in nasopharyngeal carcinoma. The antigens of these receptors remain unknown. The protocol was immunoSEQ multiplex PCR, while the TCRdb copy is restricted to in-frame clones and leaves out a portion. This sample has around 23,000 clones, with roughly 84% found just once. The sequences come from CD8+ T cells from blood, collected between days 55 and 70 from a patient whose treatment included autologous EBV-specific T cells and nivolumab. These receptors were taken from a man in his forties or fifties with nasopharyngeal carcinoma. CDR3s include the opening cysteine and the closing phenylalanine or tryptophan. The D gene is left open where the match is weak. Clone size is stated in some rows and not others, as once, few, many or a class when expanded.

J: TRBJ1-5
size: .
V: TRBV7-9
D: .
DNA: TGTGCCAGCAGCTTAGAGGGGGGTTGGCAGCCCCAGCATTTT
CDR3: CASSLEGGWQPQHF

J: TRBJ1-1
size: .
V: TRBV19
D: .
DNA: TGTGCCAGTAGTATAGATATAGGGGTGAACACTGAAGCTTTCTTT
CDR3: CASSIDIGVNTEAFF

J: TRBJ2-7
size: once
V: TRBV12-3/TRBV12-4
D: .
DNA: TGTGCCAGCAGTTTATCGAACGAGCAGTACTTC
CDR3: CASSLSNEQYF

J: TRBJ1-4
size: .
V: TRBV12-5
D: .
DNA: TGTGCTAGTGGTCATCGGACAGCGGAAAAACTGTTTTTT
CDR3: CASGHRTAEKLFF

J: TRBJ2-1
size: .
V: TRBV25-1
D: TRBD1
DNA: TGTGCCGTTACCGGGACAGGGGACTACAATGAGCAGTTCTTC
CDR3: CAVTGTGDYNEQFF

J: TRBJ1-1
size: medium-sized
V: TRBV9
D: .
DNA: TGTGCCAGCAGCGTTCAGGGTCGAACTGAAGCTTTCTTT
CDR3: CASSVQGRTEAFF

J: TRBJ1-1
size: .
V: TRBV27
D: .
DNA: TGTGCCAGCAGTTTATCTCCGGGCGGGGTTTGGCGCACTGAAGCTTTCTTT
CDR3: CASSLSPGGVWRTEAFF

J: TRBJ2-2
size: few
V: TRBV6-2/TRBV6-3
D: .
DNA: TGTGCCAGCAGTTTTTTGAACACCGGGGAGCTGTTTTTT
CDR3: CASSFLNTGELFF

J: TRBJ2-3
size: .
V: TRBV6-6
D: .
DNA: TGTGCCAGCAGTTACACCCCAGGGAGGGATACGCAGTATTTT
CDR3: CASSYTPGRDTQYF

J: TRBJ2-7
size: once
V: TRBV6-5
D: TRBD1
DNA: TGTGCCAGCAGTTCCCGGGACAGAGCCTACGAGCAGTACTTC
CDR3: CASSSRDRAYEQYF

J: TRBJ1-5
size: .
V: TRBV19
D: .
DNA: TGTGCCAGCAGCCCCTCGGGAGACAGGCGGTATCAGCCCCAGCATTTT
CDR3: CASSPSGDRRYQPQHF

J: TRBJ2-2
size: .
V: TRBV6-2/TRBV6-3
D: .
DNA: TGTGCCAGCAGTTACGGGCACTTAACCGGGGAGCTGTTTTTT
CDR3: CASSYGHLTGELFF

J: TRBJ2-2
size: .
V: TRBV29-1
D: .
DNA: TGCAGCGTTTCATATGACGGGGAGCTGTTTTTT
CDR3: CSVSYDGELFF

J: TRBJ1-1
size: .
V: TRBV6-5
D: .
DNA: TGTGCCAGCAGGTGGACGGGGAACACTGAAGCTTTCTTT
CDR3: CASRWTGNTEAFF

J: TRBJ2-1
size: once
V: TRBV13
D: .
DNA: TGTGCCAGCAGCTTAGGACTAATCTACAATGAGCAGTTCTTC
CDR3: CASSLGLIYNEQFF

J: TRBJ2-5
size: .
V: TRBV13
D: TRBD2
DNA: TGTGCCAGCAGCTCCGGGACTAGCGGGGGGGCCGAGGAGACCCAGTACTTC
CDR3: CASSSGTSGGAEETQYF

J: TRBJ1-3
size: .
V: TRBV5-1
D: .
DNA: TGCGCCAGCAGCCCGGGACTGATCTCTGGAAACACCATATATTTT
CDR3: CASSPGLISGNTIYF

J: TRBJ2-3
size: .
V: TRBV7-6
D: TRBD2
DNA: TGTGCCAGCAGCAAGCGACTAGCGGGGGTCACAGATACGCAGTATTTT
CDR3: CASSKRLAGVTDTQYF

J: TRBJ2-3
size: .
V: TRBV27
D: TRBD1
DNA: TGTGCCAGCAGTTCCGGACAGGGCTTAGATACGCAGTATTTT
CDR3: CASSSGQGLDTQYF

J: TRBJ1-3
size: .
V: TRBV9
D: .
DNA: TGTGCCAGCAGCCTCGGAAACACCATATATTTT
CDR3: CASSLGNTIYF

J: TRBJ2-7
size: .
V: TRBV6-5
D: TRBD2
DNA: TGTGCCAGCAGTTACCCCAAAGCGGGGGGAATGAACGAGCAGTACTTC
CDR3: CASSYPKAGGMNEQYF

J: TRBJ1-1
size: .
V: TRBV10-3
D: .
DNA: TGTGCCATCCGGCAAGGCTACACTGAAGCTTTCTTT
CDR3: CAIRQGYTEAFF

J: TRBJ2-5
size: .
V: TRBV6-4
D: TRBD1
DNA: TGTGCCAGCAGGGAGCCGGACAGGCCCGAAGAGACCCAGTACTTC
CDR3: CASREPDRPEETQYF

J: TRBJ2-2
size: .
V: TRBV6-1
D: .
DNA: TGTGCCAGTCCGGAACCGAACACCGGGGAGCTGTTTTTT
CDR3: CASPEPNTGELFF

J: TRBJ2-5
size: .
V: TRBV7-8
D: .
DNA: TGTGCCAGCAGCCTTACATCGGGGGACCAAGAGACCCAGTACTTC
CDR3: CASSLTSGDQETQYF

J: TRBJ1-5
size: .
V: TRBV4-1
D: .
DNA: TGCGCCAGCAGCCAAGCCGCAGGCAGCAATCAGCCCCAGCATTTT
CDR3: CASSQAAGSNQPQHF

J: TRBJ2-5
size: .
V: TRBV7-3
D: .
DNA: TGTGCCAGCAGCTTCGGCCTAGGGAGGGAGACCCAGTACTTC
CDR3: CASSFGLGRETQYF

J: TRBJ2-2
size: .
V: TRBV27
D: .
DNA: TGTGCCAGCAGCCGTATATTCCCATCTCCAGACACCGGGGAGCTGTTTTTT
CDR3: CASSRIFPSPDTGELFF

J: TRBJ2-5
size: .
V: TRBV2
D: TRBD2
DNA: TGTGCCAGCAGTGAAGGTTGGCTAGCGGGGCCAGGGGCCCAGTACTTC
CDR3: CASSEGWLAGPGAQYF

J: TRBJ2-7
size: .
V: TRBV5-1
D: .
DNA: TGCGCCAGCAGCTTAATCTGGGGGAAGGACGAGCAGTACTTC
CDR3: CASSLIWGKDEQYF

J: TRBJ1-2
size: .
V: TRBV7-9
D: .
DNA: TGTGCCAGCAGCTTAGCCGGGCTCTATGGTTATGGCTACACCTTC
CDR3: CASSLAGLYGYGYTF

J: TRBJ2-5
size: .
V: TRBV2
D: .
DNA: TGTGCCAGCAGACGAGGACAAATCCAAGAGACCCAGTACTTC
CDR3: CASRRGQIQETQYF

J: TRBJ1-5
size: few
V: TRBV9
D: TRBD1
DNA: TGTGCCAGCAGCGTTGGGACAGGCGAACAGCCCCAGCATTTT
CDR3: CASSVGTGEQPQHF

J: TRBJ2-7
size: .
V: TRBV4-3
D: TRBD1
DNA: TGCGCCAGCAGCCAACGACAGGGGGCGCGAGAGCAGTACTTC
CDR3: CASSQRQGAREQYF

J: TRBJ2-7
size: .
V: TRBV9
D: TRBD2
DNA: TGTGCCAGCACCCCCGGGACTAAAAACTACGAGCAGTACTTC
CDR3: CASTPGTKNYEQYF